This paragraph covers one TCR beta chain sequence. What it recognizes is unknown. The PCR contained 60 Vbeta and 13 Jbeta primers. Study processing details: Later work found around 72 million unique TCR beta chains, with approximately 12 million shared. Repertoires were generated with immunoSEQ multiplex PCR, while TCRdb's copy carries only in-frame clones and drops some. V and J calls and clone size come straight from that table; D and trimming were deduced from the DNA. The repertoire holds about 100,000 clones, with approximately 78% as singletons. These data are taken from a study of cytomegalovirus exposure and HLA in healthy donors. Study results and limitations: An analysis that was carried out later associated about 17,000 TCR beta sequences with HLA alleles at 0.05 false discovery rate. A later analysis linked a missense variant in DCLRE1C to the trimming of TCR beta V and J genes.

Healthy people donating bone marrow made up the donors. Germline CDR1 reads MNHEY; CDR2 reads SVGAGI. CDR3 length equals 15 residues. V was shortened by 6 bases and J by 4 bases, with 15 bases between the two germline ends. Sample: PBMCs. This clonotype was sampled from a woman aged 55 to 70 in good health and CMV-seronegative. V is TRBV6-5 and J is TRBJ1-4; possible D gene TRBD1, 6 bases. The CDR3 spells CASRIGGAGNEKLFF. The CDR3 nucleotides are TGTGCCAGCAGAATAGGGGGGGCGGGTAATGAAAAACTGTTTTTT.